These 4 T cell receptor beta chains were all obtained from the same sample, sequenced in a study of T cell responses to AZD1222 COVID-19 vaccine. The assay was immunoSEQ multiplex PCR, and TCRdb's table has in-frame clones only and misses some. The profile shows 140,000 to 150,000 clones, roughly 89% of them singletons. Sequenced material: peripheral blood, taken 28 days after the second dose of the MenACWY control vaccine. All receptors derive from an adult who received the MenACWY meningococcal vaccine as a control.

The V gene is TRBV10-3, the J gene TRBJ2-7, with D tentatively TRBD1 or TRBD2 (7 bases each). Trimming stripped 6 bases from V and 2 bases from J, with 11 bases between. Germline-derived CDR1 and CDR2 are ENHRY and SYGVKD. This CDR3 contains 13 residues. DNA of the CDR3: TGTGCCATCAGAGCGGGACAGACCTACGAGCAGTACTTC. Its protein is CAIRAGQTYEQYF.

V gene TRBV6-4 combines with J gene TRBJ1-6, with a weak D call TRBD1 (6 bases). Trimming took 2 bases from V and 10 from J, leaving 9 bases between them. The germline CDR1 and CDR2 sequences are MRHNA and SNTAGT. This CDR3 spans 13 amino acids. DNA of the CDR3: TGTGCCAGCAGTGACACAGGGCAATCACCCCTCCACTTT. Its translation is CASSDTGQSPLHF.

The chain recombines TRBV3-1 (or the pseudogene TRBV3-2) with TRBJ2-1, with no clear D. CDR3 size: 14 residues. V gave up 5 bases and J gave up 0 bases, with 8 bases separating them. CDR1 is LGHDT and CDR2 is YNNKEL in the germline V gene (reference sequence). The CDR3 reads CASSKTSSYNEQFF. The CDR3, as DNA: TGTGCCAGCAGCAAGACCAGCTCCTACAATGAGCAGTTCTTC.

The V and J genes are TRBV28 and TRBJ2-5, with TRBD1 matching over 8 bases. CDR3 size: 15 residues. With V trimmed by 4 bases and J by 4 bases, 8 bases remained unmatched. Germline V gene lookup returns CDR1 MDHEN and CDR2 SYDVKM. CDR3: CASSSYRGSSETQYF. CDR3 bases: TGTGCCAGCAGTTCCTACAGGGGGTCGTCAGAGACCCAGTACTTC.